The 24 T cell receptor beta chains in this list originate from one sample, sequenced in a study of cytomegalovirus exposure and HLA in healthy donors. The study ran its PCR with 60 Vbeta and 13 Jbeta primers. Data came from immunoSEQ multiplex PCR; TCRdb stores just in-frame clones and leaves some out. This table holds 200,000 to 250,000 clones, under 70% found once. Sequencing was carried out using PBMCs. These receptors all stem from a man aged 40-49 years in good health and CMV-seropositive.

The chain links TRBV5-1 to TRBJ2-7; D might be TRBD2 (5 bases). V lost 4 bases and J lost 0, with 14 bases in between. This CDR3 comprises 15 residues. Germline V CDR1 and CDR2: SGHRS, YFSETQ. The CDR3 DNA sequence: TGCGCCAGCAGCCGCGGGTACACTCCCTCCTACGAGCAGTACTTC. As protein: CASSRGYTPSYEQYF. Complete variable domain (other parts from reference TRBV5-1 and TRBJ2-7): KAGVTQTPRYLIKTRGQQVTLSCSPISGHRSVSWYQQTPGQGLQFLFEYFSETQRNKGNFPGRFSGRQFSNSRSEMNVSTLELGDSALYLCASSRGYTPSYEQYFGPGTRLTVT.

This clone was detected a few times. The V call is TRBV7-2, the J call TRBJ1-1; possible D gene TRBD1, 5 bases. Looked up from germline, CDR1 is SGHTA and CDR2 is FQGNSA. This CDR3 is 15 amino acids long. V lost 1 base, J lost 2 bases, and 11 bases lay in between. DNA of the CDR3: TGTGCCAGCAGCTTAGGTTTGGGGACTAACACTGAAGCTTTCTTT. Its protein is CASSLGLGTNTEAFF. Variable domain in full (rest from reference TRBV7-2 and TRBJ1-1): GAGVSQSPSNKVTEKGKDVELRCDPISGHTALYWYRQSLGQGLEFLIYFQGNSAPDKSGLPSDRFSAERTGGSVSTLTIQRTQQEDSAVYLCASSLGLGTNTEAFFGQGTRLTVV.

The V and J genes are TRBV4-2 and TRBJ2-6, with D unclear. The ends were cut back, 1 base at V and 0 bases at J, with 7 bases in the middle. This CDR3 region has 16 residues. Per the germline V gene, CDR1 is LGHNA and CDR2 is YNFKEQ. The chain's CDR3 is CASSQVDISGANVLTF. CDR3 sequence (DNA): TGTGCCAGCAGCCAAGTAGATATCTCTGGGGCCAACGTCCTGACTTTC.

The chain combines TRBV19 with TRBJ1-5; 9 nucleotides line up with TRBD1. The CDR3 contains 15 residues. With V trimmed by 9 bases and J by 0 bases, 6 bases remained unmatched. The germline CDR1 and CDR2 sequences are LNHDA and SQIVND (reference sequence). The CDR3 bases are TGTGCCAGCCTCACAGGGGGCGATAGCAATCAGCCCCAGCATTTT. It yields the protein CASLTGGDSNQPQHF.

This chain joins TRBV28 and TRBJ2-5; TRBD1 matches 8 bases. Matching the DNA end better, TRBJ2-7 makes the J call doubtful. The CDR3 consists of 16 residues. Germline V CDR1 and CDR2: MDHEN, SYDVKM. DNA for the CDR3: TGTGCCAGCAGTCTCCCCCGGACAGGGCCATCCTACGAGCAGTACTTC. It codes for CASSLPRTGPSYEQYF.

The V gene is TRBV2, the J gene TRBJ2-7, with 7 nucleotides matching TRBD1. The CDR3 is 13 amino acids. The germline gives CDR1 SNHLY, CDR2 FYNNEI. V shed 7 bases and J 6 bases; nucleotides not matched to a gene: 9. The chain's CDR3 is CASTRTTGIEQYF. CDR3 sequence (DNA): TGTGCCAGCACCCGCACGACAGGGATCGAGCAGTACTTC.

The chain employs TRBV2 and TRBJ2-7; D uncertain. Trimming left V 5 bases short and J 0 bases short, with 11 bases between. CDR3 length: 14 amino acids. The germline V gene has CDR1 SNHLY and CDR2 FYNNEI. CDR3 in amino acids: CASSTRISSYEQYF. The CDR3 DNA follows: TGTGCCAGCAGTACCAGGATTAGCTCCTACGAGCAGTACTTC.

DNA of the CDR3: TGTGCCAGCAGCTTAAGGGGGATGGCCGGGGAGCTGTTTTTT. Amino acids: CASSLRGMAGELFF. V usage is TRBV11-3 and J usage is TRBJ2-2, with D maybe TRBD1 (6 bases). V was cut by 2 bases and J by 6 bases, with 10 bases left in between. The germline CDR1 and CDR2 sequences are SGHNT and YENEEA. The CDR3 spans 14 residues. Full variable domain (missing parts from reference TRBV11-3 and TRBJ2-2): EAGVVQSPRYKIIEKKQPVAFWCNPISGHNTLYWYLQNLGQGPELLIRYENEEAVDDSQLPKDRFSAERLKGVDSTLKIQPAELGDSAVYLCASSLRGMAGELFFGEGSRLTVL.

The gene calls are TRBV4-2 and TRBJ2-5, with D perhaps matching TRBD2 (5 bases). CDR1 and CDR2 from the germline V gene are LGHNA and YNFKEQ. The CDR3 length is 16 residues. V was trimmed by 0 bases and J by 5 bases, leaving 16 bases between them. The CDR3 bases are TGTGCCAGCAGCCAAGAACTCGCGGGTGACATTGAGACCCAGTACTTC. This gives the protein CASSQELAGDIETQYF.

The genes are TRBV28 and TRBJ1-2, with D perhaps TRBD1 (5 bases). Germline V gene data show CDR1 as MDHEN and CDR2 as SYDVKM. The CDR3 is made up of 15 amino acids. Trimming removed 6 bases from V and 6 bases from J, with 20 bases in between. The CDR3 sequence is CASSRTTVKGDGYTF. CDR3 bases: TGTGCCAGCAGCCGAACGACAGTTAAAGGGGATGGCTACACCTTC.

The chain couples TRBV5-8 to TRBJ2-1; possible D gene TRBD2, 7 bases. The CDR3 has 14 residues. Germline V CDR1 and CDR2: SGHTS, YDEGEE. V was clipped by 0 bases and J by 8 bases, with 12 bases between them. CDR3 loop: CASSLGGGLDEQFF. DNA of the CDR3: TGTGCCAGCAGCTTGGGGGGGGGCTTGGATGAGCAGTTCTTC.

J is TRBJ1-4 and V is TRBV27; no reliable D call. Germline V CDR1 and CDR2: MNHEY, SMNVEV (reference sequence). The V end lost 8 bases, the J end lost 5 bases, and 9 bases lay between the germline ends. This CDR3 comprises 12 residues. The CDR3 sequence is CASRLGNEKLFF. The CDR3 DNA sequence: TGTGCCAGCCGTCTCGGGAATGAAAAACTGTTTTTT.

The gene calls are TRBV5-4 and TRBJ1-2, with a weak D call TRBD1 (5 bases). The CDR3 runs 13 residues. The germline V gene encodes CDR1 SGHNT and CDR2 YYREEE (reference sequence). Trimming removed 2 bases at V and 4 bases at J, with 9 bases between. The CDR3 bases are TGTGCCAGCAGCTTTTGGGGCCTCTATGGCTACACCTTC. Its translation: CASSFWGLYGYTF.

V is TRBV7-2 and J is TRBJ2-3; TRBD2 aligns across 7 bases. Looked up from germline, CDR1 is SGHTA and CDR2 is FQGNSA. This CDR3 contains 14 residues. J was trimmed by 6 bases and V by 2 bases; bases with no gene match: 5. CDR3 bases: TGTGCCAGCAGCTTATTGTTGGGGGGGGATACGCAGTATTTT. Its translation is CASSLLLGGDTQYF.

The V call is TRBV4-1, the J call TRBJ2-3; 7 bases are a match to TRBD2. CDR1 is MGHRA, CDR2 YSYEKL, per germline. The CDR3 is 16 amino acids. Trimming removed 6 bases from V and 2 bases from J; junction bases left unmatched: 11. The chain's CDR3 is CASRRTSGGSTDTQYF. The CDR3 DNA reads as TGCGCCAGCAGACGAACCTCGGGGGGATCCACAGATACGCAGTATTTT.

This clone was picked up a small number of times. V and J are TRBV6-5 and TRBJ1-2; TRBD1 is a possible D gene (5 bases). The germline V and J ends were trimmed by 5 bases and 6 bases, with 10 bases remaining between them. The CDR3 extends over 12 amino acids. Germline CDR1 reads MNHEY; CDR2 reads SVGAGI. DNA of the CDR3: TGTGCCAGCAGTCCTCCGGGGGATGGCTACACCTTC. It translates to CASSPPGDGYTF.

V gene TRBV9 combines with J gene TRBJ1-1, with a possible D match to TRBD1 (5 bases). Germline V CDR1 and CDR2: SGDLS, YYNGEE. The CDR3 consists of 15 residues. Trimming took off 0 bases at V and 4 bases at J, with 13 bases between the two ends. The CDR3 bases are TGTGCCAGCAGCGTAGCTGCAGGGTGGGGCACTGAAGCTTTCTTT. This translates into CASSVAAGWGTEAFF.

The chain couples TRBV6-5 to TRBJ2-1, with D possibly being TRBD2 (6 bases). The CDR3 extends over 15 amino acids. Looked up from germline, CDR1 is MNHEY and CDR2 is SVGAGI. Trimming pared 5 bases from V and 1 base from J, leaving 12 bases between. CDR3: CASSPSGGSYNEQFF. For the CDR3, the DNA is TGTGCCAGCAGTCCGTCCGGGGGTTCCTACAATGAGCAGTTCTTC.

This clone showed up just a few times. The gene calls are TRBV7-8 and TRBJ1-4; D is undetermined. This CDR3 region has 14 residues. V was clipped by 6 bases and J by 4 bases, with 12 bases between them. CDR1 is SGHVS, CDR2 FQNEAQ, per germline. The DNA of the CDR3 is TGTGCCAGCAGACGGTCCGGGAATAATGAAAAACTGTTTTTT. This encodes CASRRSGNNEKLFF.

This sequence joins TRBV27 and TRBJ2-5, with 8 bases aligning to TRBD1. With V trimmed by 5 bases and J by 5 bases, 10 bases remained unmatched. Looked up from germline, CDR1 is MNHEY and CDR2 is SMNVEV (reference sequence). The CDR3 is 15 residues long. CDR3 in amino acids: CASSPGGLLVETQYF. Written as DNA, the CDR3 is TGTGCCAGCAGTCCAGGGGGCCTTTTGGTCGAGACCCAGTACTTC.

The rearrangement joins TRBV5-6 to TRBJ2-2; possible D gene TRBD1, 6 bases. Per the germline V gene, CDR1 is SGHDT and CDR2 is YYEEEE. This CDR3 is built from 15 residues. Between the trimmed V and J ends, which lost 4 bases and 7 bases, there was a span of 17 bases. The CDR3 bases are TGTGCCAGCAGCGCGGACAGCGGAAGTCGCGGGGAGCTGTTTTTT. It is translated as CASSADSGSRGELFF.

This rearrangement joins TRBV7-2 to TRBJ2-5, with 9 bases aligning to TRBD2. The trim removed 8 bases at V and 5 bases at J, leaving 6 bases unmatched. Per germline, CDR1 SGHTA and CDR2 FQGNSA. This CDR3 spans 13 amino acids. CDR3 amino acids: CASAGGPGETQYF. CDR3 nucleotides: TGTGCCAGCGCGGGGGGGCCGGGGGAGACCCAGTACTTC.

The V and J genes are TRBV5-4 and TRBJ1-1; D is uncertain. The CDR3 length is 17 residues. Per the germline V gene, CDR1 is SGHNT and CDR2 is YYREEE (reference sequence). V lost 0 bases to trimming and J lost 1 base, with 16 bases between them. The DNA for the CDR3 is TGTGCCAGCAGCTTGGCGACTAATTTACTATGGAACACTGAAGCTTTCTTT. It encodes CASSLATNLLWNTEAFF.

There are a few counts of this clone. The chain employs TRBV6-1 and TRBJ2-5, with D hard to call. V shed 5 bases and J shed 2 bases, with 12 bases lying between them. Germline CDR1 MNHNS, CDR2 SASEGT. The CDR3 contains 14 residues. The CDR3 nucleotides read TGTGCCAGCAGTTCTAACAGCTTTCAAGAGACCCAGTACTTC. The encoded protein is CASSSNSFQETQYF.